This entry features one T cell receptor (beta chain) sequence. This entry is derived from a study of blood T cell repertoires in COVID-19. Turning to the study itself: The samples span acute and convalescent COVID-19 from the United States, Italy and Spain. PBMCs, B-cell-depleted T cells, or T cells were the source of the cDNA or gDNA that made up the material.

The CDR3 contains 15 residues. Germline CDR1 LNHDA, CDR2 SQIVND (reference sequence). V was clipped by 7 bases and J by 3 bases, with 18 bases between them. The authors' processing: Scientists estimated how many nucleated cells there were by amplifying reference gene primers. Assay: immunoSEQ multiplex PCR; the TCRdb copy retains only in-frame clones and omits some. V and J calls and clone size are given by that table; D and trimming were obtained from the DNA. The sample includes 12,000 to 15,000 clones, around 87% of them seen just once. Sequencing input: peripheral blood. The receptor was isolated from a human donor in a cohort sampled during active COVID-19. The chain uses TRBV19 and TRBJ1-2; D gene ambiguous. In nucleotides, the CDR3 is TGTGCCAGTAATGAACGCGGGAGAACCTACTATGGCTACACCTTC. Its protein is CASNERGRTYYGYTF.